What follows are 29 T cell receptor beta chains derived from one specimen sequenced in a study of vaccination and CD4 T cells after COVID-19. These TCRs' antigens remain unknown. As for treatment: roughly ten-day PBMC culture with coronavirus spike peptide pools or control peptides (ViraFEST assay). With the Oncomine TCR Beta short-read assay, DNA from cultured CD4+ T cells was sequenced. In TCRdb, the PCR reads were re-called with MiXCR into one record per CDR3 protein. Of over 3,000 distinct CDR3 sequences listed, roughly 17% are singletons. The sequenced sample was CD4+ T cells from blood, cultured in vitro. Receptors were obtained from a human donor who had recovered from COVID-19.

The CDR3: CASSPDRYTDTQYF. In DNA form, the CDR3 reads TGCGCCAGCAGCCCGGACCGGTACACAGATACGCAGTATTTT. The chain couples TRBV4-1 to TRBJ2-3, with no clear D. The CDR3 sequence is 14 residues long. Per germline, CDR1 MGHRA and CDR2 YSYEKL. Trimming removed 4 bases from V and 2 bases from J, with 10 bases in between.

The chain links TRBV6-1 to TRBJ2-7; D is possibly TRBD1 (6 bases). Germline-derived CDR1 and CDR2 are MNHNS and SASEGT. Between the trimmed V and J ends, which lost 6 bases and 0 bases, there was a span of 9 bases. The length of the CDR3 is 13 residues. As DNA, the CDR3 is TGTGCCAGCAGCAGGGGCCCCTCCTACGAGCAGTACTTC. As protein: CASSRGPSYEQYF.

The V call is TRBV9, the J call TRBJ2-1, with D perhaps matching TRBD2 (6 bases). The CDR3 length is 16 residues. Trimming pared 0 bases from V and 13 bases from J, leaving 23 bases between. CDR1 SGDLS and CDR2 YYNGEE come from the germline V gene. The DNA for the CDR3 is TGTGCCAGCAGCGTAGCCAGTAGTCGCAGGGCGCGGGACCAGTTCTTC. Translating it yields CASSVASSRRARDQFF.

There are a few counts of this clonotype. This chain connects TRBV19 to TRBJ1-2, with no clear D. V gave up 3 bases and J gave up 4 bases, with 15 bases separating them. This CDR3 is built from 15 residues. Per germline, CDR1 LNHDA and CDR2 SQIVND (reference sequence). CDR3 sequence: CASSMPSTTPYGYTF. The CDR3 bases are TGTGCCAGTAGTATGCCCAGTACCACACCCTATGGCTACACCTTC.

The CDR3 DNA reads TGTGCCAGCAGTCCCCTTAGGGGGCAGAAAGCTTTCTTT. Protein: CASSPLRGQKAFF. The chain recombines TRBV28 with TRBJ1-1, with 7 bases aligning to TRBD1. Germline loops: CDR1 MDHEN, CDR2 SYDVKM. J gave up 9 bases and V 5 bases, and 9 bases lay outside the gene matches. The CDR3 is 13 residues long.

The chain combines TRBV11-2 with TRBJ1-2, with 10 bases fitting TRBD1. Trimming at V came to 2 bases and at J to 5 bases, leaving 11 bases not matched to a gene. The CDR3 runs to 17 residues. CDR1 SGHAT and CDR2 FQNNGV come from the germline V gene. The CDR3 reads CASSLRRGDRGPYGYTF. CDR3 in DNA: TGTGCCAGCAGCTTACGTAGGGGGGACAGGGGACCGTATGGCTACACCTTC.

The chain couples TRBV24-1 to TRBJ2-1; perhaps TRBD1 as D (6 bases). V lost 4 bases and J lost 2, with 14 bases in between. This CDR3 has 16 residues. Looked up from germline, CDR1 is KGHDR and CDR2 is SFDVKD. The CDR3 coding sequence is TGTGCCACCAGTGACCATGACAGGTTGCCCTACAATGAGCAGTTCTTC. Protein product: CATSDHDRLPYNEQFF.

This clonotype occurred a few times. The genes are TRBV20-1 and TRBJ2-3, with 11 bases lining up with TRBD2. The V segment lost 3 bases and the J segment 3 bases; nucleotides outside the gene matches: 5. The germline V gene has CDR1 DFQATT and CDR2 SNEGSKA (reference sequence). The CDR3 totals 15 residues. The CDR3 coding sequence is TGCAGTGCTAGGGTAGCGGGGGGGCGGACAGATACGCAGTATTTT. It translates to CSARVAGGRTDTQYF.

This clonotype was recorded a few times. The chain combines TRBV2 with TRBJ2-1; a possible D gene is TRBD2 (6 bases). V lost 8 bases and J 11 bases, leaving 16 bases between the germline ends. The CDR3 loop spans 12 amino acids. CDR1 is SNHLY, CDR2 FYNNEI, per germline. The CDR3 loop reads CASSGAGRKQFF. The CDR3 bases are TGTGCCAGCTCCGGTGCGGGGAGAAAGCAGTTCTTC.

The chain couples TRBV18 to TRBJ1-2, with a weak D call TRBD1 (5 bases). The CDR3 is 13 amino acids. V shed 3 bases and J shed 3 bases, with 8 bases lying between them. In germline, CDR1 is KGHSH, CDR2 LQKENI. The CDR3 loop is CASSPDSYYGYTF. As DNA, the CDR3 is TGTGCCAGCTCACCTGACAGCTACTATGGCTACACCTTC.

By sample share, this clonotype is medium-sized. The chain recombines TRBV20-1 with TRBJ1-5, with TRBD1 identical over 9 bases. Germline CDR1 reads DFQATT; CDR2 reads SNEGSKA (reference sequence). This CDR3 spans 13 amino acids. The V gene end was trimmed by 1 base and the J gene end by 7 bases; junction bases not matched to a gene: 2. The CDR3 is CSARATGGQPQHF. The CDR3, as DNA: TGCAGTGCTAGAGCGACAGGGGGACAGCCCCAGCATTTT.

The chain carries TRBV30 and TRBJ1-1; D is unclear. This CDR3 has 13 amino acids. The V gene's germline CDR1 is GTSNPN and CDR2 SVGIG (reference sequence). V lost 4 bases and J lost 0, with 9 bases in between. The CDR3 protein is CAWKEGMNTEAFF. The CDR3 region has the DNA TGTGCCTGGAAGGAGGGAATGAACACTGAAGCTTTCTTT.

Judged by abundance, this clonotype is medium-sized (0.01 to 0.1%). The chain employs TRBV7-6 and TRBJ1-5; TRBD1 might be the D (5 bases). Deletions cut 5 bases from V and 3 bases from J, with 14 bases between. CDR1 and CDR2 (germline): SGHVS, FNYEAQ. CDR3 length: 15 residues. For the CDR3, the DNA is TGTGCCAGCAGCCCTAATTCAGGGTACAATCAGCCCCAGCATTTT. Translated: CASSPNSGYNQPQHF. Using reference TRBV7-6 and TRBJ1-5 for the parts outside the CDR3, the full variable domain is GAGVSQSPRYKVTKRGQDVALRCDPISGHVSLYWYRQALGQGPEFLTYFNYEAQQDKSGLPNDRFSAERPEGSISTLTIQRTEQRDSAMYRCASSPNSGYNQPQHFGDGTRLSIL.

This clonotype was picked up a small number of times. V gene TRBV6-1 combines with J gene TRBJ2-3; 8 nucleotides line up with TRBD2. Germline V gene data show CDR1 as MNHNS and CDR2 as SASEGT. The V gene end was trimmed by 5 bases and the J gene end by 0 bases; junction bases not matched to a gene: 13. CDR3 length equals 18 residues. The CDR3 coding sequence is TGTGCCAGCAGTCCGTGGTTCTGGCGGGGGGCTAGCACAGATACGCAGTATTTT. It codes for CASSPWFWRGASTDTQYF.

This clonotype is labeled as medium-sized. V gene TRBV27 combines with J gene TRBJ2-2; D unclear. The V gene's germline CDR1 is MNHEY and CDR2 SMNVEV (reference sequence). The CDR3 runs to 14 residues. Trimming shortened V by 3 bases and J by 2 bases, and 7 bases separated the two germline ends. The CDR3 nucleotides are TGTGCCAGCAGTTTGGAGTATAACACCGGGGAGCTGTTTTTT. It is translated as CASSLEYNTGELFF.

This clonotype was seen a handful of times. The gene calls are TRBV12-3 or TRBV12-4 and TRBJ2-2, with D hard to call. Trimming took off 3 bases at V and 4 bases at J, with 6 bases between the two ends. CDR3 size: 13 residues. In nucleotides, the CDR3 is TGTGCCAGCAGTTTGACCTTCACCGGGGAGCTGTTTTTT. Translation gives CASSLTFTGELFF.

The count of this clonotype is one. This chain connects TRBV5-5 to TRBJ2-3, with D maybe TRBD2 (6 bases). V lost 0 bases and J 6 bases, leaving 17 bases between the germline ends. The CDR3 consists of 16 residues. Germline V gene lookup returns CDR1 SGHKS and CDR2 YYEKEE (reference sequence). CDR3 sequence (DNA): TGTGCCAGCAGCTTGGAGGGCGGGACCAGCATTGATACGCAGTATTTT. Protein sequence: CASSLEGGTSIDTQYF.

This clonotype rates as large. The chain employs TRBV11-2 and TRBJ1-6; D is perhaps TRBD1 (5 bases). CDR1 SGHAT and CDR2 FQNNGV come from the germline V gene. V was clipped by 1 base and J by 2 bases, with 15 bases between them. The CDR3 length is 18 residues. The DNA of the CDR3 is TGTGCCAGCAGCTTAGGGATGGGGACGGGCGCCTATAATTCACCCCTCCACTTT. It codes for CASSLGMGTGAYNSPLHF.

Sample share makes this clonotype medium-sized. V usage is TRBV30 and J usage is TRBJ1-5; maybe TRBD1 (6 bases). The CDR3 is 13 residues long. Germline loops: CDR1 GTSNPN, CDR2 SVGIG (reference sequence). Trimming shortened V by 1 base and J by 4 bases, and 8 bases separated the two germline ends. This CDR3 is CAWSAQGNQPQHF. CDR3 sequence (DNA): TGTGCCTGGAGTGCCCAGGGGAATCAGCCCCAGCATTTT.

The gene calls are TRBV6-1 and TRBJ2-5; possibly TRBD2 for D (6 bases). In germline, CDR1 is MNHNS, CDR2 SASEGT. Trimming removed 1 base from V and 4 bases from J, with 13 bases in between. The CDR3 is 15 amino acids. The CDR3 reads CASSEGSTRSETQYF. For the CDR3, the DNA is TGTGCCAGCAGTGAAGGATCGACTAGGTCAGAGACCCAGTACTTC.

The gene calls are TRBV30 and TRBJ2-4, with 14 bases that match TRBD2. This CDR3 has 16 residues. The V gene end was trimmed by 3 bases and the J gene end by 8 bases; junction bases not matched to a gene: 9. Germline V gene data show CDR1 as GTSNPN and CDR2 as SVGIG (reference sequence). The CDR3, as DNA: TGTGCCTGGAGCCCAGGACTAGCGGGGGGCGGGGACATTCAGTACTTC. The encoded protein is CAWSPGLAGGGDIQYF.

The chain is built from TRBV7-6 and TRBJ1-1; no firm D call. The V end lost 1 base, the J end lost 1 base, and 7 bases lay between the germline ends. This CDR3 has 14 residues. Germline CDR1 is SGHVS and CDR2 is FNYEAQ. CDR3 DNA: TGTGCCAGCAGCTTAGGGAGTGGGAACACTGAAGCTTTCTTT. It specifies CASSLGSGNTEAFF.

This clonotype was seen a few times. The V call is TRBV6-1, the J call TRBJ2-3, with D perhaps TRBD1 or TRBD2 (6 bases each). The CDR3 is made up of 14 amino acids. Trimming stripped 11 bases from V and 1 base from J, with 16 bases between. The germline gives CDR1 MNHNS, CDR2 SASEGT. The CDR3 sequence is CAVRGAQGTDTQYF. The CDR3 DNA reads TGTGCCGTGAGGGGGGCGCAAGGCACAGATACGCAGTATTTT.

The genes are TRBV7-9 and TRBJ1-2; D remains ambiguous. The CDR3 length is 14 residues. CDR1 is SEHNR, CDR2 FQNEAQ, per germline (reference sequence). V was cut by 0 bases and J by 4 bases, with 9 bases left in between. Written as DNA, the CDR3 is TGTGCCAGCAGCTTAGCTAGGTGGGGCTATGGCTACACCTTC. Residues: CASSLARWGYGYTF. The full variable domain, its missing parts supplied by reference TRBV7-9 and TRBJ1-2, is DTGVSQNPRHKITKRGQNVTFRCDPISEHNRLYWYRQTLGQGPEFLTYFQNEAQLEKSRLLSDRFSAERPKGSFSTLEIQRTEQGDSAMYLCASSLARWGYGYTFGSGTRLTVV.

This clonotype came up a few times. V usage is TRBV7-3 and J usage is TRBJ1-1; TRBD1 matches 9 bases. CDR3 length equals 15 residues. Germline V gene lookup returns CDR1 SGHTA and CDR2 FQGTGA. V lost 4 bases to trimming and J lost 0 bases; unmatched junction nucleotides: 3. The CDR3, as DNA: TGTGCCAGCAGCTCAACAGGGGGCCTGAACACTGAAGCTTTCTTT. Translated, it gives CASSSTGGLNTEAFF.

The CDR3 reads CSASVSGTEAFF. The CDR3, as DNA: TGCAGTGCTAGTGTATCCGGAACTGAAGCTTTCTTT. J is TRBJ1-1 and V is TRBV20-1; D unclear. Looked up from germline, CDR1 is DFQATT and CDR2 is SNEGSKA (reference sequence). Trimming cost V 3 bases and J 5 bases, with 10 bases left between them. CDR3 length: 12 residues.

The rearrangement links TRBV30 to TRBJ1-1; TRBD1 might be the D (6 bases). CDR1 GTSNPN and CDR2 SVGIG come from the germline V gene (reference sequence). This CDR3 spans 14 amino acids. V lost 5 bases and J 1 base, leaving 14 bases between the germline ends. The CDR3 DNA is TGTGCCTGGGGAACGAGGGGGAAGAACACTGAAGCTTTCTTT. Amino acid sequence: CAWGTRGKNTEAFF.

This clonotype has a handful of counts. This sequence joins TRBV19 and TRBJ2-3; 13 bases agree with TRBD2. The V and J ends lost 6 bases and 3 bases, in that order; junction bases with no gene match: 9. The CDR3 has 17 residues. Germline V lookup: CDR1 LNHDA, CDR2 SQIVND (reference sequence). Here the CDR3 DNA reads TGTGCCAGTAGCACAACTAGCGGGGGGGTGAGGACAGATACGCAGTATTTT. Its protein product is CASSTTSGGVRTDTQYF.

Sample share makes this clonotype large. The V call is TRBV5-6, the J call TRBJ1-1; unclear D gene. The CDR3 totals 13 residues. V was trimmed by 0 bases and J by 5 bases, leaving 8 bases between them. The germline gives CDR1 SGHDT, CDR2 YYEEEE. In nucleotides, the CDR3 is TGTGCCAGCAGCTTGGGGGGAGGGACTGAAGCTTTCTTT. As protein: CASSLGGGTEAFF.